This TCR beta chain was sequenced during a study of monozygotic twins with cystic fibrosis. Across the study: With roughly 16 PCR cycles, barcoded libraries came from approximately 2.8 micrograms of fragmented DNA. Study results and limitations: The repertoire was suggested to be naive-dominated, clonality median around 0.0089.

Of note for this clone: The antigen remains unidentified.

Clones were sequenced by immunoSEQ multiplex PCR, and TCRdb holds only the in-frame ones, with some missing. The sample yields approximately 25,000 clones, about 91% seen once. The germline CDR1 and CDR2 sequences are SGDLS and YYNGEE. V was pared by 1 base and J by 4 bases, with 15 bases between. The CDR3 runs to 16 residues. Sequencing was performed on blood. The chain employs TRBV9 and TRBJ1-3; D may be TRBD1 (5 bases). This receptor was taken from a girl aged 2 to 10 with cystic fibrosis. The CDR3 sequence: CASSVLGGPQGNTIYF. The CDR3 region has the DNA TGTGCCAGCAGCGTACTCGGGGGACCGCAAGGAAACACCATATATTTT.